This TCR beta chain was documented in a study of blood T cell repertoires in COVID-19. Across the study: PBMCs, B-cell-depleted T cells, or T cells were the source of the cDNA or gDNA that made up the material.

The V gene's germline CDR1 is SGDLS and CDR2 YYNGEE. Trimming took off 2 bases at V and 2 bases at J, with 8 bases between the two ends. CDR3 size: 13 residues. Per the authors' pipeline: Estimation of nucleated cell counts was performed using reference gene primer amplification. This table comes from immunoSEQ multiplex PCR, and its TCRdb copy is limited to in-frame clones, with some not included. V, J and clone size are taken as reported in that table, and D and trimming were inferred from the DNA itself. The sample lists more than 250,000 clones, more than 75% occurring once. V is TRBV9 and J is TRBJ2-7; no definite D call. The TCR sequence derives from a young woman who had recovered from COVID-19. Sequencing was performed on peripheral blood. The CDR3 here is CASSVSPAYEQYF. The CDR3 bases are TGTGCCAGCAGCGTCTCTCCAGCCTACGAGCAGTACTTC.